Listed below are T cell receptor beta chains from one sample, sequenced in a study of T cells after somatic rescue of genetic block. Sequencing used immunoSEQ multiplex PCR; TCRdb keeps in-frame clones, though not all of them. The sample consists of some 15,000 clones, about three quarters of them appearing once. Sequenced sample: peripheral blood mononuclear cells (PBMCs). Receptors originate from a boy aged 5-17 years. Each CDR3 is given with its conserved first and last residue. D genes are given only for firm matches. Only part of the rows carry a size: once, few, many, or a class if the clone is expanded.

CDR3: CASRQTGDNSPLHF
DNA: TGTGCCAGCAGACAGACAGGGGATAATTCACCCCTCCACTTT
J: TRBJ1-6
D: TRBD1
size: few
V: TRBV2

CDR3: CASSHPPGDEQYF
DNA: TGTGCCAGCAGTCACCCCCCGGGGGACGAGCAGTACTTC
J: TRBJ2-7
D: -
size: -
V: TRBV2

CDR3: CASSKPFDPDNEQFF
DNA: TGTGCCAGCAGCAAACCCTTCGATCCGGACAATGAGCAGTTCTTC
J: TRBJ2-1
D: -
size: -
V: TRBV21-1

CDR3: CASSLRDRVRWEQFF
DNA: TGTGCCAGCAGCCTCCGGGACAGGGTCAGGTGGGAGCAGTTCTTC
J: TRBJ2-1
D: TRBD1
size: -
V: TRBV5-4

CDR3: CAIRGLTYEQYF
DNA: TGTGCCATCAGGGGATTGACCTACGAGCAGTACTTC
J: TRBJ2-7
D: -
size: once
V: TRBV10-3

CDR3: CASSPLGQVEGYTF
DNA: TGTGCCAGCTCACCACTGGGACAGGTCGAAGGCTACACCTTC
J: TRBJ1-2
D: TRBD1
size: -
V: TRBV18

CDR3: CASSFGVTDTQYF
DNA: TGTGCCAGCAGCTTTGGTGTTACAGATACGCAGTATTTT
J: TRBJ2-3
D: -
size: -
V: TRBV7-9

CDR3: CSAEATYEQYF
DNA: TGCAGTGCTGAGGCCACCTACGAGCAGTACTTC
J: TRBJ2-7
D: -
size: -
V: TRBV20-1

CDR3: CASRSDRFYEQYF
DNA: TGTGCCAGCAGATCGGACAGATTCTACGAGCAGTACTTC
J: TRBJ2-7
D: -
size: -
V: TRBV7-9

CDR3: CASSPRQVPDEQYF
DNA: TGTGCCAGCTCACCCCGACAGGTTCCCGACGAGCAGTACTTC
J: TRBJ2-7
D: -
size: -
V: TRBV18

CDR3: CASSFGTQPQHF
DNA: TGTGCCAGCAGCTTCGGAACCCAGCCCCAGCATTTT
J: TRBJ1-5
D: -
size: once
V: TRBV11-3

CDR3: CASSLAGNEKLFF
DNA: TGCGCCAGCAGCTTGGCGGGGAATGAAAAACTGTTTTTT
J: TRBJ1-4
D: -
size: -
V: TRBV5-1

CDR3: CASSFPTGYQETQYF
DNA: TGTGCCAGCAGTTTCCCGACAGGGTACCAAGAGACCCAGTACTTC
J: TRBJ2-5
D: TRBD1
size: few
V: TRBV28

CDR3: CASSEGETQYF
DNA: TGTGCCAGCAGTGAAGGCGAGACCCAGTACTTC
J: TRBJ2-5
D: -
size: -
V: TRBV2

CDR3: CASSFFRDINSPLHF
DNA: TGTGCCAGCAGTTTCTTCCGGGACATTAATTCACCCCTCCACTTT
J: TRBJ1-6
D: -
size: few
V: TRBV6-5

CDR3: CAWSVLNEQFF
DNA: TGTGCCTGGAGTGTACTGAATGAGCAGTTCTTC
J: TRBJ2-1
D: -
size: -
V: TRBV30

CDR3: CASSVGLLSYEQYF
DNA: TGTGCCAGCAGCGTAGGACTCCTCTCCTACGAGCAGTACTTC
J: TRBJ2-7
D: -
size: -
V: TRBV9

CDR3: CASSSGQGGGTPLHF
DNA: TGTGCCAGCAGCTCCGGACAGGGAGGGGGGACACCCCTCCACTTT
J: TRBJ1-6
D: TRBD1
size: few
V: TRBV13

CDR3: CASSAPGQGPYEQYF
DNA: TGTGCCAGCAGTGCTCCGGGACAGGGGCCCTACGAGCAGTACTTC
J: TRBJ2-7
D: TRBD1
size: -
V: TRBV6-6

CDR3: CASSFGGRVNTEAFF
DNA: TGTGCCAGCAGTTTCGGGGGGCGCGTGAACACTGAAGCTTTCTTT
J: TRBJ1-1
D: -
size: -
V: TRBV6-5

CDR3: CASSLRPGGWATNEKLFF
DNA: TGTGCCAGCAGCTTACGTCCAGGGGGCTGGGCAACTAATGAAAAACTGTTTTTT
J: TRBJ1-4
D: TRBD1
size: -
V: TRBV7-9

CDR3: CASSLVGQGALYEQYF
DNA: TGTGCCAGCAGCTTGGTCGGACAGGGGGCCCTCTACGAGCAGTACTTC
J: TRBJ2-7
D: TRBD1
size: -
V: TRBV5-5

CDR3: CASSPGPASGLAGMLEQYF
DNA: TGTGCCAGCAGCCCAGGTCCAGCCTCGGGACTAGCGGGAATGCTCGAGCAGTACTTC
J: TRBJ2-7
D: TRBD2
size: -
V: TRBV5-4